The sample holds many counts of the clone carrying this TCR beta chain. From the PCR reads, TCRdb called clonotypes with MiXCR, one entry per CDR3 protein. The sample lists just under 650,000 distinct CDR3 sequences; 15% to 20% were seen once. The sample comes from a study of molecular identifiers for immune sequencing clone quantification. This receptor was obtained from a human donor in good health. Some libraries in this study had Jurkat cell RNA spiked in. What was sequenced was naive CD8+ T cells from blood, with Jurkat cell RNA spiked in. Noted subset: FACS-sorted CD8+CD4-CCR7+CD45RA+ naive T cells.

CDR3 in amino acids: CASSSNGIPTDTQYF. The CDR3 bases are TGTGCCAGCAGCTCTAACGGGATACCCACAGATACGCAGTATTTT. The rearrangement joins TRBV7-8 to TRBJ2-3, with D possibly being TRBD2 (5 bases). V shed 4 bases and J shed 2 bases, with 13 bases lying between them. Germline CDR1 and CDR2: SGHVS and FQNEAQ. This CDR3 has 15 residues.